The entry below gives a single T cell receptor beta chain sequence along with its context. This record belongs to a study of blood T cell repertoires in COVID-19. V shed 5 bases and J 4 bases; nucleotides not matched to a gene: 4. The CDR3 totals 14 residues. Germline V gives CDR1 SGHTA, CDR2 FQGNSA. This table comes from immunoSEQ multiplex PCR, and its TCRdb copy is limited to in-frame clones, with some not included. The table lists 220,000 or so clones, less than 85% of them singletons. The sample was peripheral blood. The chain is built from TRBV7-2 and TRBJ2-7; 11 bases match TRBD2. The TCR originated in a woman over 75 with acute or convalescent COVID-19. The CDR3 protein is CASSAGLAAYEQYF. Here the CDR3 DNA reads TGTGCCAGCAGCGCGGGACTAGCGGCTTACGAGCAGTACTTC.